This T cell receptor (beta chain) was captured in a study of monozygotic twins with inflammatory bowel disease. Study results and limitations: With others, IBD patients shared fewer clonotypes than healthy twins did, especially with disease activity.

TCR libraries each used about 3.5 ug of total RNA. Template-switch reactions added UMIs with a 6-nucleotide sample barcode. TCRdb re-called the 5' RACE reads; one entry per CDR3 protein, DNA not given. Its table lists 300,000 to 400,000 distinct CDR3 sequences. Turning to this clonotype: Its antigen remains unknown.

Blood was collected, approximately 2.5 ml per donor. The CDR3 totals 12 residues. Looked up from germline, CDR1 is MNHNS and CDR2 is SASEGT. The V and J genes are TRBV6-1 and TRBJ2-7; TCRdb returns TRBD1, unconfirmable since there is no DNA. Specimen: blood. The receptor comes from a human donor with ulcerative colitis or Crohn's disease, or a healthy co-twin of an affected twin (not recorded which). The CDR3: CATQDRAYEQYF.